Below are 8 T cell receptor beta chains sequenced from a single sample in a study of a mutant IDH1 vaccine in newly diagnosed glioma (dated by TCRdb to about 2021). The method behind the library was the immunoSEQ multiplex PCR assay. The clones in this table, taken by TCRdb from immuneACCESS, are in-frame only. Not every clone is retained; where verified, under half of the shortfall comes from an unresolved V gene, and the cause of the rest is unknown. This sample comprises just over 35,000 clones, 75% to 90% of them detected only once. Approximately 16% of the sample belongs to the ten largest clones. The time point label, as the study defines it: week 11, during vaccination. Each vaccine dose was 300 ug of a 20-mer mutant IDH1 peptide in Montanide, given subcutaneously with topical imiquimod. These TCRs' antigens remain unknown. The source material was peripheral blood mononuclear cells (PBMCs), sampled from a glioma patient whose treatment included an IDH1 peptide vaccine. These receptors came from a woman aged 30 to 39 with glioma. Some clones in this sample may be carry-over from other donors' samples.

This chain links TRBV30 with TRBJ2-7; D gene ambiguous. The CDR3 is made up of 13 amino acids. Trimming pared 0 bases from V and 6 bases from J, leaving 12 bases between. In germline, CDR1 is GTSNPN, CDR2 SVGIG (reference sequence). The CDR3 sequence: CAWSVAPKSEQYF. CDR3 coding DNA: TGTGCCTGGAGTGTAGCCCCAAAGAGCGAGCAGTACTTC.

The chain joins TRBV30 to TRBJ1-3; D call uncertain. Germline CDR1 reads GTSNPN; CDR2 reads SVGIG (reference sequence). The CDR3 has 15 residues. Trimming left V 5 bases short and J 0 bases short, with 14 bases between. CDR3 sequence (DNA): TGTGCCTGGGTTCGAATGGGGAGCTCTGGAAACACCATATATTTT. It is translated as CAWVRMGSSGNTIYF.

This chain joins TRBV4-1 and TRBJ2-5; the D is unclear. The germline CDR1 and CDR2 sequences are MGHRA and YSYEKL. Trimming removed 1 base from V and 1 base from J, with 4 bases in between. CDR3 length: 13 amino acids. The chain's CDR3 is CASSQASQETQYF. CDR3 sequence (DNA): TGCGCCAGCAGCCAAGCATCCCAAGAGACCCAGTACTTC.

The chain uses TRBV10-3 and TRBJ1-5, with TRBD1 identical over 10 bases. J was trimmed by 6 bases and V by 5 bases; bases with no gene match: 7. Germline V gives CDR1 ENHRY, CDR2 SYGVKD. The CDR3 extends over 15 amino acids. The DNA for the CDR3 is TGTGCCATCAGTCCGACAGGGGGCGCAGGTCAGCCCCAGCATTTT. This translates into CAISPTGGAGQPQHF.

The V call is TRBV7-9, the J call TRBJ1-2; tentative D call: TRBD1 (6 bases). The germline V gene encodes CDR1 SEHNR and CDR2 FQNEAQ (reference sequence). CDR3 length: 15 residues. Trimming took off 1 base at V and 3 bases at J, with 12 bases between the two ends. CDR3 DNA sequence: TGTGCCAGCAGCTTAGGACAGGTGGACGACTATGGCTACACCTTC. Its protein is CASSLGQVDDYGYTF.

This chain uses TRBV5-6 with TRBJ2-7; a weak D match, TRBD1 (6 bases). The CDR3 contains 13 residues. Trimming left V 1 base short and J 2 bases short, with 7 bases between. Germline V lookup: CDR1 SGHDT, CDR2 YYEEEE. CDR3 amino acids: CASSLNRAYEQYF. The DNA for the CDR3 is TGTGCCAGCAGCTTGAACAGGGCCTACGAGCAGTACTTC. The whole variable domain, remainder taken from reference TRBV5-6 and TRBJ2-7, is DAGVTQSPTHLIKTRGQQVTLRCSPKSGHDTVSWYQQALGQGPQFIFQYYEEEERQRGNFPDRFSGHQFPNYSSELNVNALLLGDSALYLCASSLNRAYEQYFGPGTRLTVT.

The chain employs TRBV30 and TRBJ1-1; D may be TRBD1 (5 bases). The CDR3 has 13 residues. CDR1 GTSNPN and CDR2 SVGIG come from the germline V gene (reference sequence). V lost 2 bases to trimming and J lost 4 bases, with 11 bases between them. In DNA, the CDR3 is TGTGCCTGGAGTCCAGGGCTTGGCACTGAAGCTTTCTTT. Translation: CAWSPGLGTEAFF.

The chain employs TRBV5-4 and TRBJ2-7; tentative D call: TRBD1 (6 bases). The CDR3 is 15 residues long. From germline, CDR1 is SGHNT and CDR2 YYREEE (reference sequence). V was cut by 4 bases and J by 7 bases, with 21 bases left in between. The CDR3 sequence: CASSQRGSTPGEQYF. The CDR3 DNA sequence: TGTGCCAGCAGCCAAAGGGGGAGCACCCCGGGGGAGCAGTACTTC.